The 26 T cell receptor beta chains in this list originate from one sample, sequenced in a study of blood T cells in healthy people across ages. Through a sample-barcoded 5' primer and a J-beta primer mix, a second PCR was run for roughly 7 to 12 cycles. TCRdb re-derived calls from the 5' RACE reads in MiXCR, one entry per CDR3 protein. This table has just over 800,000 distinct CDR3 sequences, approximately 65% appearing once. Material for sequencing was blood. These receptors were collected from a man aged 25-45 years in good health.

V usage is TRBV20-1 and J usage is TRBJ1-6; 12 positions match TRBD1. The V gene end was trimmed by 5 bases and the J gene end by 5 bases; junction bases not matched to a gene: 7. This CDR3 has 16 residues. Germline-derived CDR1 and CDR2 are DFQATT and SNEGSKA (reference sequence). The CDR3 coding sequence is TGCAGTGCTGCTCCGGGACAGGGGGCCGATAATTCACCCCTCCACTTT. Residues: CSAAPGQGADNSPLHF.

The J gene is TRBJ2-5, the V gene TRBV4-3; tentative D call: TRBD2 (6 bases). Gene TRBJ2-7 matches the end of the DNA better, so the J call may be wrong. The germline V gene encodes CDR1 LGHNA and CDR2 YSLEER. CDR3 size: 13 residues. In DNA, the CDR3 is TGCGCCAGCAGCCAACGACTAGACTACGAGCAGTACTTC. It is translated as CASSQRLDYEQYF.

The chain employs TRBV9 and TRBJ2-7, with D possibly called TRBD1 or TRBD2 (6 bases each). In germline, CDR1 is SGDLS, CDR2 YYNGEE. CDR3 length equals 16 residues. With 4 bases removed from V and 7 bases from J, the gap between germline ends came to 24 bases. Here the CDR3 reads CASSLTPAGLQGEQYF. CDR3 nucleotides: TGTGCCAGCAGCCTAACTCCAGCGGGCCTACAGGGTGAGCAGTACTTC.

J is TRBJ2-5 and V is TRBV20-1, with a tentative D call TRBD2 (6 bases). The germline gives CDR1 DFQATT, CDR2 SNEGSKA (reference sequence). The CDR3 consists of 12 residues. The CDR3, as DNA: TGCGTGCCCGGAGGGACCCAAGAGACCCAGTACTTC. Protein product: CVPGGTQETQYF.

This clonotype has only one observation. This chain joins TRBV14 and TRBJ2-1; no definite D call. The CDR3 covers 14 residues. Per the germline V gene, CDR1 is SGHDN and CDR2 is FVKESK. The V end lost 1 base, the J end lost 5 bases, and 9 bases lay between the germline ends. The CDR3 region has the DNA TGTGCCAGCAGCCAAGGTTTCTTCCACAATGAGCAGTTCTTC. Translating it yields CASSQGFFHNEQFF.

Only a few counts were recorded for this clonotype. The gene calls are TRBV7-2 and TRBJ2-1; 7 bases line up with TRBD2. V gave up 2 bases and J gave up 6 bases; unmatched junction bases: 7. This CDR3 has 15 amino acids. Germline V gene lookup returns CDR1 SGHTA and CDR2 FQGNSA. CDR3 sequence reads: CASSLRGDFPNEQFF. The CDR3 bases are TGTGCCAGCAGCTTACGGGGGGACTTTCCCAATGAGCAGTTCTTC.

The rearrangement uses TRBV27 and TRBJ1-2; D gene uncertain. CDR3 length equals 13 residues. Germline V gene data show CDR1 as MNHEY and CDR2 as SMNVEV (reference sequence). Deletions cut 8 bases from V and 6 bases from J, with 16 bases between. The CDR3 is CASSPGQLDGYTF. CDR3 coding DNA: TGTGCCAGCTCCCCGGGCCAGTTGGATGGCTACACCTTC.

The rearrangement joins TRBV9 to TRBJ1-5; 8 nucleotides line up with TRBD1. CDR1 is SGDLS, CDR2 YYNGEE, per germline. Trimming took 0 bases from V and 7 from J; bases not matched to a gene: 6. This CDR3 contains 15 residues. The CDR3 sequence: CASSVGGQGGQPQHF. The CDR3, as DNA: TGTGCCAGCAGCGTAGGAGGACAGGGCGGGCAGCCCCAGCATTTT. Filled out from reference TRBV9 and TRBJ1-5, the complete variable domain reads DSGVTQTPKHLITATGQRVTLRCSPRSGDLSVYWYQQSLDQGLQFLIQYYNGEERAKGNILERFSAQQFPDLHSELNLSSLELGDSALYFCASSVGGQGGQPQHFGDGTRLSIL.

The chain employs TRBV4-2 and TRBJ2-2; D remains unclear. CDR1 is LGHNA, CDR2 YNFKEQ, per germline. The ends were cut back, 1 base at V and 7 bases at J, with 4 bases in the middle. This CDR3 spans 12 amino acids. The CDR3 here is CASSQVGGELFF. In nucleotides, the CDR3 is TGTGCCAGCAGCCAAGTTGGCGGGGAGCTGTTTTTT.

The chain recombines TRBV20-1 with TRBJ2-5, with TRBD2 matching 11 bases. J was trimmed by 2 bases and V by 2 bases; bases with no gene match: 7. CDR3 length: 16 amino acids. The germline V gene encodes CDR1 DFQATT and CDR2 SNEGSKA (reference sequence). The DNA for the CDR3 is TGCAGTGCTAGAATGGCGGCTAGCGGGGGGCAAGAGACCCAGTACTTC. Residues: CSARMAASGGQETQYF.

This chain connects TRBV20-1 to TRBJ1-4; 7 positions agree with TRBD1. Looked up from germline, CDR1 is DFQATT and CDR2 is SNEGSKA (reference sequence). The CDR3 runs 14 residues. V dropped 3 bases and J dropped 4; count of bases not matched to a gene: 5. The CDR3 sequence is CSASKGGGNEKLFF. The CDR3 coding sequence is TGCAGTGCTAGCAAAGGGGGCGGTAATGAAAAACTGTTTTTT.

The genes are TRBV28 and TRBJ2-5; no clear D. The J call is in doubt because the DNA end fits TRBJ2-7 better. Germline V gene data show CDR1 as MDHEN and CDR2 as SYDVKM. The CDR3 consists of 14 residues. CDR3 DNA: TGTGCCAGCAGGTATGGAGACGCAGACTACGAGCAGTACTTC. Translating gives CASRYGDADYEQYF.

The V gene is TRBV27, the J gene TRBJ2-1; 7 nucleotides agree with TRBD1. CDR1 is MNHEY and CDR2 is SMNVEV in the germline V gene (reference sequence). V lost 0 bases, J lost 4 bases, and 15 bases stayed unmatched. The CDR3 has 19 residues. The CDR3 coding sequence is TGTGCCAGCAGTTTATCGACTATGACAGGGCTCCAAATTTACAATGAGCAGTTCTTC. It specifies CASSLSTMTGLQIYNEQFF.

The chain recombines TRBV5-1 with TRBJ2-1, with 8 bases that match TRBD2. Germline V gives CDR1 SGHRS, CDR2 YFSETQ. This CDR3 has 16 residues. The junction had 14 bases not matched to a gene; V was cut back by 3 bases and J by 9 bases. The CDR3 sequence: CASSSAVGGGTFEQFF. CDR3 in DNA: TGCGCCAGCAGCTCCGCGGTGGGCGGGGGGACGTTTGAGCAGTTCTTC.

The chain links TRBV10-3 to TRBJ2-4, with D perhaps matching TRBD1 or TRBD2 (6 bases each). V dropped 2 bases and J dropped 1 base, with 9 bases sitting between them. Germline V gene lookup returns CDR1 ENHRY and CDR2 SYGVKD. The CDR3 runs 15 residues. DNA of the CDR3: TGTGCCATCAGTGAGGGGGGGCAGGCCAAAAACATTCAGTACTTC. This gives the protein CAISEGGQAKNIQYF.

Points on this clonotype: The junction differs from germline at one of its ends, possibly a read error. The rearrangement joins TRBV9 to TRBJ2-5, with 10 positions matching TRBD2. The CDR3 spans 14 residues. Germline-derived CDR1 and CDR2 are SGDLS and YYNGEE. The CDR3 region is CASSVSSGGYERYF. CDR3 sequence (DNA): TGTGCCAGTAGCGTATCTAGCGGGGGCTACGAGCGGTACTTC.

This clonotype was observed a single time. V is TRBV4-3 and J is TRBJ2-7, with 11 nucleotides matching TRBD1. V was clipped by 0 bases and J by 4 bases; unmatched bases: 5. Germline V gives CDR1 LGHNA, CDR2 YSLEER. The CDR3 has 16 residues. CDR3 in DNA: TGCGCCAGCAGCCAAGATACCGGACAGGGGGCATACGAGCAGTACTTC. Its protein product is CASSQDTGQGAYEQYF.

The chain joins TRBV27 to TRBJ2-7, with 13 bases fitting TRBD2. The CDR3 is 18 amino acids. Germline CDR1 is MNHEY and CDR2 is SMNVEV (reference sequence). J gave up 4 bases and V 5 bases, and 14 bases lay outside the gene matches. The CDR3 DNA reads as TGTGCCAGCAGTCGGTTGGGGACTAGCGGGGTCCCCCCGTACGAGCAGTACTTC. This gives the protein CASSRLGTSGVPPYEQYF.

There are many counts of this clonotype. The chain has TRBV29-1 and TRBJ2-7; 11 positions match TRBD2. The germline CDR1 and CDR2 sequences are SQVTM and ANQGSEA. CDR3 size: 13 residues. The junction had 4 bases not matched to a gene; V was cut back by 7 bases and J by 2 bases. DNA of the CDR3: TGCAGCGCAGGGACTAGCGGTGCCTACGAGCAGTACTTC. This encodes CSAGTSGAYEQYF.

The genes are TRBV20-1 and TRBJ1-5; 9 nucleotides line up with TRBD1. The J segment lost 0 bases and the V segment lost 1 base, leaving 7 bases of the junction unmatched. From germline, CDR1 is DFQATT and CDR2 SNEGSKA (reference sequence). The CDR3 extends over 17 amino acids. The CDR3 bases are TGCAGTGCTAGAGGGGACAGGGTAGCCATTAGCAATCAGCCCCAGCATTTT. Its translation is CSARGDRVAISNQPQHF.

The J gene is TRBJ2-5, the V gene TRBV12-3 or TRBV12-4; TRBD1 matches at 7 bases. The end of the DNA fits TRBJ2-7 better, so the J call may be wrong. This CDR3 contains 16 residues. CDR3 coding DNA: TGTGCCAGCAGTGCCTCCGACAGGGTAAACCCCTACGAGCAGTACTTC. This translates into CASSASDRVNPYEQYF.

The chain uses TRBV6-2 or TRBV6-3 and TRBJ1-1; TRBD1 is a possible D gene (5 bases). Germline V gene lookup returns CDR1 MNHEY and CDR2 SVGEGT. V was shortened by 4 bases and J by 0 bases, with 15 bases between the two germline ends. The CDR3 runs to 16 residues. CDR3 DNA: TGTGCCAGCAGTTCTCGTGGGGCGGCCATGAACACTGAAGCTTTCTTT. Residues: CASSSRGAAMNTEAFF.

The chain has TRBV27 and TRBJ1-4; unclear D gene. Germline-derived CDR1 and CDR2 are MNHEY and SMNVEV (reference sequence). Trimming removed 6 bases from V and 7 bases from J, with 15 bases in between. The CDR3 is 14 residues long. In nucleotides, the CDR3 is TGTGCCAGCAGAACCGGACGCCCCTTTGAAAAACTGTTTTTT. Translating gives CASRTGRPFEKLFF.

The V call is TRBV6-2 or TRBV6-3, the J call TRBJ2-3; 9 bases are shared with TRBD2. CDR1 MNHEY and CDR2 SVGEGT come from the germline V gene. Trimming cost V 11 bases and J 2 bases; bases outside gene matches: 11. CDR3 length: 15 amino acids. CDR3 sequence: CASGIAGASTDTQYF. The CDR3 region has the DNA TGTGCCTCCGGGATAGCGGGGGCCTCCACAGATACGCAGTATTTT.

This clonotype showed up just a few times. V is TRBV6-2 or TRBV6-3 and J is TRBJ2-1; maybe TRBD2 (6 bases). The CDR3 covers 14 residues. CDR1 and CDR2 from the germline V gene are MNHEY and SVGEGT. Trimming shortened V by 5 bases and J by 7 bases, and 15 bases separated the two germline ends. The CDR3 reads CASSPWDFPNEQFF. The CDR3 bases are TGTGCCAGCAGTCCATGGGACTTCCCTAATGAGCAGTTCTTC.

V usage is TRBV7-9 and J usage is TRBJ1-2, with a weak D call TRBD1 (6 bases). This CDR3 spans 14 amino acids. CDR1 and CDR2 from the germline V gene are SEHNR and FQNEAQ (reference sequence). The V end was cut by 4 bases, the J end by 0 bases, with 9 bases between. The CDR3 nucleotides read TGTGCCAGCAGCTGGGACATTACTAACTATGGCTACACCTTC. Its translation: CASSWDITNYGYTF.